This T cell receptor beta chain was captured by sequencing in a study of blood T cell repertoires in COVID-19. Turning to the study itself: PBMCs, B-cell-depleted T cells, or T cells were the source of the cDNA or gDNA that made up the material.

TCRdb's table, derived via immunoSEQ multiplex PCR, lists solely in-frame clones and lacks some. The table has roughly 260,000 clones, under 90% seen once. Cohort assignment relied on participant-reported clinical history. Germline V CDR1 and CDR2: LGHDT, YNNKEL (reference sequence). Trimming cost V 4 bases and J 5 bases; bases outside gene matches: 3. This CDR3 comprises 14 residues. This clonotype was sampled from a woman in her thirties or forties who had been exposed to COVID-19. J is TRBJ2-1 and V is TRBV3-1 (or the pseudogene TRBV3-2); 9 nucleotides match TRBD2. The sequenced sample was PBMCs or T cells enriched from blood (not recorded which). The CDR3 DNA reads TGTGCCAGCAGCCTCGGCGGGGGGGACAATGAGCAGTTCTTC. This sequence encodes CASSLGGGDNEQFF.